This TCR beta chain was captured by sequencing in a study of molecular identifiers for immune sequencing clone quantification. TCRdb reprocessed the PCR reads via MiXCR and lists one record per CDR3 protein. The sample has 60,000 to 80,000 distinct CDR3 sequences, less than 20% seen once. For this clonotype: This may come from a read error, since a much larger clone is one base off.

Sorting captured naive CD8 T cells as CD8+CD4-CCR7+CD45RA+. Sequenced input: naive CD8+ T cells from blood, with Jurkat cell RNA spiked in. Sample subset: FACS-sorted CD8+CD4-CCR7+CD45RA+ naive T cells. The sequence was collected from a human donor in good health. Some libraries in this study had Jurkat cell RNA spiked in.

The CDR3, as DNA: TGTGCCAGCGGTCGGACAGGGTTTCCCCTTGAAGCTTTCTTT. Its protein product is CASGRTGFPLEAFF. The J gene is TRBJ1-1, the V gene TRBV2; 8 positions match TRBD1. V was clipped by 8 bases and J by 7 bases; unmatched bases: 12. CDR1 is SNHLY, CDR2 FYNNEI, per germline. This CDR3 spans 14 amino acids.